This T cell receptor (beta chain) was found in a study of early T cells in non-severe SARS-CoV-2 infection. As for the study in general: Investigators sequenced bulk RNA drawn from unsorted whole blood, and chains remained unpaired. Study findings and constraints: Matching with VDJdb favored anti-spike CD8 responses (missing private and CD4 specificities).

Germline assignment: CDR1 LGHNA and CDR2 YNFKEQ. The V segment lost 4 bases and the J segment 0 bases; nucleotides outside the gene matches: 6. This CDR3 contains 16 residues. Attached unique molecular identifiers marked individual cDNA molecules. TCRdb ran MiXCR on the 5' RACE reads and lists one entry per CDR3 protein. This sample has around 110,000 distinct CDR3 sequences, with more than 9.5% found just once. There are a few counts of this clonotype. Its specificity is unknown. The TCR was taken from an adult who was a healthcare worker with PCR-confirmed SARS-CoV-2 infection or an uninfected control (not recorded which). This sequence joins TRBV4-2 and TRBJ2-5; 9 nucleotides line up with TRBD2. The sample comprised whole blood. The CDR3 loop is CASSRLASGDQETQYF. CDR3 nucleotides: TGTGCCAGCAGCCGCCTTGCTAGCGGGGACCAAGAGACCCAGTACTTC.